This TCR beta chain came from a study of T cells in localized non-small cell lung cancer. In regard to this clone: Its antigen remains unidentified.

Study observations and caveats: Highest T cell clonality was seen in uninvolved adjacent lung, surpassing that measured in tumor.

V was trimmed by 3 bases and J by 6 bases, leaving 9 bases between them. This CDR3 comprises 13 residues. Looked up from germline, CDR1 is MNHNS and CDR2 is SASEGT. Sequencing was performed with immunoSEQ multiplex PCR; in TCRdb, only in-frame clones are kept and a portion is missing. The sample has 25,000 to 35,000 clones; roughly nine tenths are singletons. J is TRBJ1-5 and V is TRBV6-1, with D perhaps matching TRBD1 (6 bases). This TCR was recovered from an older female donor with stage I lung adenocarcinoma. The sample in question was peripheral blood, obtained before any cancer treatment. The CDR3, as DNA: TGTGCCAGCAGTGACAGGGGCGGTCAGCCCCAGCATTTT. It translates to CASSDRGGQPQHF.